Reported below is one TCR beta chain. Its target antigen remains unknown. It has no much larger one-base neighbor in the sample; base qualities were not kept. This sample is drawn from a study of cytotoxic CD8 clonotypes in ibrutinib-treated CLL (dated by TCRdb to the early 2020s). Regarding the research as a whole: The cohort had 11 relapsed/refractory and approximately 15 treatment-naive patients; 17 to 18 were IGHV unmutated. Responses were partial in approximately 24 patients and complete in 2; after median about 70 months follow-up, some 15 stayed in remission and around 12 progressed. Response samples were taken after a median of roughly eleven months on treatment, ranging from roughly 6 to 36 months. An average of about 250,000 productive templates and 80,000 to 100,000 productive rearrangements was obtained per sample. Of the roughly 90 participants in the trial, 26 had longitudinal samples available. Cryopreserved peripheral blood mononuclear cells were collected at three points: before therapy, at response, and at either sustained remission or disease progression. Every sample from remission and from progressive disease was obtained while the patients were still on ibrutinib. The investigation overall reported the following: At baseline, clonality was higher than in age-matched healthy donors and showed a strong correlation with circulating CD8+ T-cell counts. Clonality rose at ibrutinib response, remained stable during sustained remission, and dropped back toward baseline at progression. Lymph node repertoires were not examined, and the timing of sampling was not matched between patients in sustained remission and those whose disease progressed. Public clonotypes were rare and either contracted or stayed stable during treatment, and the rise in clonality at ibrutinib response reflected the expansion of private clonotypes.

The sample's time point label, decoded: approximately twelve months on ibrutinib. Roughly 1.8 micrograms of genomic DNA were extracted from cryopreserved PBMCs for TCR beta library preparation. Longitudinal blood samples from CLL patients on ibrutinib monotherapy were analyzed using high-throughput TCR beta sequencing. The patients were enrolled in a single-center, open-label phase 2 trial of ibrutinib monotherapy. Each clonotype received, on average, about 10x coverage in deep resolution sequencing performed on a MiSeq, where the target depth lay between 1 in 1 million and 1 in 200,000 T cells. The immunoSEQ hsTCRB Kit was used to generate TCR beta libraries. Processing in the source paper ran as follows. Data were analyzed with ImmunoSEQ Data Assistant and ImmunoSEQ Analyzer, with V, D and J genes assigned per IMGT definitions. Clonality was computed as one minus normalized Shannon entropy of productive rearrangement frequencies, ranging from 0 to 1. Only overrepresented clonotypes making up at least 0.05% of each patient's repertoire were included in the public clonotype analysis. Fewer than 15 repertoires from age-matched healthy donors, obtained from immuneACCESS, served as clonality controls. TCRdb limited this immuneACCESS table to in-frame rearrangements with V and J called. A share of clones is missing; checked studies link under half to unresolved V genes, and the rest is unexplained. V and J calls and clone size are those listed in that table; D and trimming were worked out from the DNA. The sample table contains 35,000 to 55,000 clones; only one count was recorded for approximately 69% of them. The top ten constitute around 13% of the sample.

Spanning cysteine to phenylalanine, the CDR3 consists of 15 amino acids. This entry keeps only the CDR3 DNA: 45 bases, framed from base 1. The germline V gene specifies MNHEY as CDR1 and SVGAGI as CDR2. The trim is 2 bases for V and 2 bases for J, with a gap of 11 bases between the germline ends. This clonotype was sampled from a human donor with chronic lymphocytic leukemia. The sequences come from PBMCs, collected after 12 months of ibrutinib treatment. The chain is encoded by TRBV6-5 joined to TRBJ2-3, with the D assignment possibly TRBD1 or TRBD2, given 6 matching bases for each. CDR3 protein: CASSYEGGHTDTQYF. The nucleotide sequence is given as TGTGCCAGCAGTTACGAGGGGGGCCACACAGATACGCAGTATTTT.